The sample holds one count of the clone carrying this T cell receptor beta chain. TCRdb keeps only in-frame clones here, not all; method: immunoSEQ multiplex PCR. This sample carries more than 550,000 clones, about 87% of them seen once, and the ten largest clones take roughly 0.0089%. The CDR3 totals 15 residues. From germline, CDR1 is SGHRS and CDR2 YFSETQ. V was clipped by 4 bases and J by 3 bases, with 14 bases between them. This sample is part of a study of shared T cell receptors in the human thymus. The sample was also reused in another study, on human thymus T cells. That investigation notes: Healthy Finnish infants undergoing corrective surgery for congenital heart defects were the donors. It looked as if thymic and blood repertoires used V and J genes in a biased way.

This clonotype was sampled from a boy less than two years old with a congenital heart defect. The rearrangement joins TRBV5-1 to TRBJ2-1; TRBD2 might be the D (6 bases). What was sequenced was thymocytes. CDR3 nucleotide sequence: TGCGCCAGCAGCCGCGGGAAATACCTCTACAATGAGCAGTTCTTC. The encoded protein is CASSRGKYLYNEQFF.